The 27 T cell receptor beta chains below were found in one sample sequenced in a study of cytomegalovirus exposure and HLA in healthy donors. PCR amplification relied on 60 Vbeta primers (plus 13 Jbeta primers). Generated by immunoSEQ multiplex PCR, the TCRdb table keeps only in-frame clones and is missing some. The data hold roughly 100,000 clones, with about 69% observed a single time. Sequencing was performed on PBMCs. These receptors were taken from a man aged 40-55 years in good health and CMV-seronegative.

The rearrangement uses TRBV5-1 and TRBJ1-1; 7 bases map to TRBD1. Germline CDR1 and CDR2: SGHRS and YFSETQ. The CDR3 runs to 16 residues. The ends lost 4 bases at V and 6 bases at J; junction bases unmatched: 15. The CDR3 loop is CASSRTPERQGPEAFF. DNA of the CDR3: TGCGCCAGCAGCCGCACCCCAGAAAGACAGGGCCCTGAAGCTTTCTTT. Complete variable domain (other parts from reference TRBV5-1 and TRBJ1-1): KAGVTQTPRYLIKTRGQQVTLSCSPISGHRSVSWYQQTPGQGLQFLFEYFSETQRNKGNFPGRFSGRQFSNSRSEMNVSTLELGDSALYLCASSRTPERQGPEAFFGQGTRLTVV.

V is TRBV6-5 and J is TRBJ1-1, with a tentative D call TRBD1 (6 bases). Germline CDR1 reads MNHEY; CDR2 reads SVGAGI. V lost 2 bases and J lost 6, with 10 bases in between. The CDR3 contains 13 residues. For the CDR3, the DNA is TGTGCCAGCAGTTACGGACAGTACGCTGAAGCTTTCTTT. This translates into CASSYGQYAEAFF.

CDR3 region: CASSVWTGNFDEQFF. The CDR3 bases are TGTGCCAGCAGCGTATGGACAGGGAATTTCGATGAGCAGTTCTTC. The chain joins TRBV13 to TRBJ2-1, with TRBD1 matching over 8 bases. V was pared by 5 bases and J by 8 bases, with 11 bases of the junction left unmatched. This CDR3 has 15 residues. Germline loops: CDR1 PRHDT, CDR2 FYEKMQ (reference sequence).

This chain joins TRBV4-3 and TRBJ1-1; D unclear. Germline V lookup: CDR1 LGHNA, CDR2 YSLEER. Trimming stripped 0 bases from V and 9 bases from J, with 11 bases between. This CDR3 is 13 amino acids long. The CDR3 is CASSQDLGDKAFF. DNA of the CDR3: TGCGCCAGCAGCCAAGATTTGGGCGATAAAGCTTTCTTT.

On this clone itself: The same CDR3 also results from other DNA sequences found in this sample. The gene calls are TRBV5-4 and TRBJ2-5; 10 nucleotides align to TRBD2. From germline, CDR1 is SGHNT and CDR2 YYREEE (reference sequence). The J segment lost 2 bases and the V segment lost 3 bases, leaving 1 base of the junction unmatched. CDR3 size: 14 residues. The chain's CDR3 is CASSSGLAQETQYF. CDR3 coding DNA: TGTGCCAGCAGCTCGGGACTAGCGCAAGAGACCCAGTACTTC.

The chain uses TRBV19 and TRBJ1-3; a possible D gene is TRBD1 (5 bases). Looked up from germline, CDR1 is LNHDA and CDR2 is SQIVND (reference sequence). V shed 7 bases and J shed 1 base, with 14 bases lying between them. This CDR3 is 15 amino acids long. The CDR3 region has the DNA TGTGCCAGTACCGGGGGACCTGGGTCTGGAAACACCATATATTTT. This encodes CASTGGPGSGNTIYF.

This clone was recorded only once. J is TRBJ2-7 and V is TRBV7-8, with 7 bases lining up with TRBD2. Trimming took 5 bases from V and 2 from J; bases not matched to a gene: 9. CDR1 is SGHVS, CDR2 FQNEAQ, per germline. The CDR3 runs 15 residues. CDR3 in DNA: TGTGCCAGCAGCCCCCGGGACTACCCAGCCTACGAGCAGTACTTC. This codes for CASSPRDYPAYEQYF.

The CDR3 is CASTEVGGNQPQHF. CDR3 in DNA: TGTGCCAGCACGGAAGTCGGGGGCAATCAGCCCCAGCATTTT. The chain employs TRBV27 and TRBJ1-5; D remains ambiguous. Per the germline V gene, CDR1 is MNHEY and CDR2 is SMNVEV (reference sequence). Trimming took off 7 bases at V and 2 bases at J, with 12 bases between the two ends. The CDR3 sequence is 14 residues long.

The chain is built from TRBV6-5 and TRBJ1-5, with D possibly TRBD1 on 5 matching bases. This CDR3 spans 14 amino acids. Per the germline V gene, CDR1 is MNHEY and CDR2 is SVGAGI. Trimming cost V 0 bases and J 2 bases, with 5 bases left between them. The CDR3 region is CASSYSGGNQPQHF. In nucleotides, the CDR3 is TGTGCCAGCAGTTACTCAGGGGGCAATCAGCCCCAGCATTTT.

The V gene is TRBV7-6, the J gene TRBJ1-3; D call uncertain. Germline CDR1 SGHVS, CDR2 FNYEAQ. Between the trimmed V and J ends, which lost 1 base and 1 base, there was a span of 11 bases. The CDR3 runs 16 residues. The CDR3 nucleotides are TGTGCCAGCAGCTTAGTCGAGGCGAGATCTGGAAACACCATATATTTT. Protein product: CASSLVEARSGNTIYF.

The V call is TRBV4-1, the J call TRBJ1-1; 8 bases match TRBD1. V shed 1 base and J 0 bases; nucleotides not matched to a gene: 1. This CDR3 is 15 amino acids long. Per the germline V gene, CDR1 is MGHRA and CDR2 is YSYEKL. For the CDR3, the DNA is TGCGCCAGCAGCCAAGTGGGACAGGTGAACACTGAAGCTTTCTTT. It specifies CASSQVGQVNTEAFF.

The V gene is TRBV2, the J gene TRBJ2-7, with 8 bases lining up with TRBD2. V lost 9 bases, J lost 5 bases, and 12 bases stayed unmatched. In germline, CDR1 is SNHLY, CDR2 FYNNEI. The CDR3 totals 14 residues. CDR3 amino acids: CASRGGRDRDEQYF. The CDR3 DNA follows: TGTGCCAGTCGGGGGGGGCGGGATCGTGACGAGCAGTACTTC.

This clone is a singleton in its sample. The sample carries other DNA sequences with the same CDR3. This sequence joins TRBV6-5 and TRBJ1-3; weak D call: TRBD1 (6 bases). Trimming left V 4 bases short and J 0 bases short, with 7 bases between. Germline-derived CDR1 and CDR2 are MNHEY and SVGAGI. The CDR3 contains 14 residues. The CDR3 sequence is CASSLDSSGNTIYF. The CDR3 region has the DNA TGTGCCAGCAGTTTGGACAGCTCTGGAAACACCATATATTTT.

V gene TRBV5-1 combines with J gene TRBJ2-6, with TRBD1 matching over 9 bases. The CDR3 loop spans 15 amino acids. CDR1 is SGHRS, CDR2 YFSETQ, per germline. V shed 4 bases, J shed 9 bases, and the junction held 8 bases outside the gene matches. The chain's CDR3 is CASSGRTGERNVLTF. CDR3 coding DNA: TGCGCCAGCAGCGGAAGGACAGGGGAGCGCAACGTCCTGACTTTC.

The rearrangement uses TRBV6-5 and TRBJ2-3, with 7 bases aligning to TRBD2. Germline V gene sequence: CDR1 MNHEY, CDR2 SVGAGI. After removal of 5 bases from V and 2 bases from J, the junction contained 4 bases not matched to a gene. This CDR3 has 14 residues. This CDR3 is CASSTRLATDTQYF. Here the CDR3 DNA reads TGTGCCAGCAGTACCCGACTAGCCACAGATACGCAGTATTTT.

This clone has only one observation. The V and J genes are TRBV19 and TRBJ2-5; TRBD2 matches at 8 bases. The CDR3 runs to 12 residues. Germline CDR1 and CDR2: LNHDA and SQIVND (reference sequence). Trimming cost V 6 bases and J 9 bases; bases outside gene matches: 6. CDR3 region: CASRASGGAQYF. The CDR3 DNA sequence: TGTGCCAGTAGGGCCTCGGGGGGGGCCCAGTACTTC.

The table lists this clone with a few counts. V is TRBV6-4 and J is TRBJ2-2; maybe TRBD1 (6 bases). The V gene lost 4 bases and the J gene lost 7 bases, with 16 bases spanning the gap. Germline V gene lookup returns CDR1 MRHNA and CDR2 SNTAGT. This CDR3 contains 15 residues. This CDR3 is CASSVEAGVDGELFF. The CDR3 coding sequence is TGTGCCAGCAGTGTCGAGGCAGGGGTGGACGGGGAGCTGTTTTTT.

The chain uses TRBV11-3 and TRBJ1-5; TRBD1 agrees at 8 bases. CDR3 length equals 15 residues. Per the germline V gene, CDR1 is SGHNT and CDR2 is YENEEA. V lost 5 bases, J lost 6 bases, and 9 bases stayed unmatched. CDR3: CASSGGQGGGQPQHF. CDR3 nucleotides: TGTGCCAGCAGCGGCGGACAGGGCGGAGGTCAGCCCCAGCATTTT.

The rearrangement joins TRBV7-8 to TRBJ1-4, with 7 positions matching TRBD1. Germline V CDR1 and CDR2: SGHVS, FQNEAQ. V lost 4 bases and J lost 0; bases outside the gene matches: 5. The CDR3 is made up of 16 amino acids. CDR3 bases: TGTGCCAGCAGCTATGACAGGGCCCCAACTAATGAAAAACTGTTTTTT. Its protein product is CASSYDRAPTNEKLFF. The full variable domain, completed using reference TRBV7-8 and TRBJ1-4, is GAGVSQSPRYKVAKRGQDVALRCDPISGHVSLFWYQQALGQGPEFLTYFQNEAQLDKSGLPSDRFFAERPEGSVSTLKIQRTQQEDSAVYLCASSYDRAPTNEKLFFGSGTQLSVL.

This chain links TRBV15 with TRBJ1-3, with D uncertain. CDR3 length equals 15 residues. The V gene's germline CDR1 is LNHNV and CDR2 YYDKDF (reference sequence). V lost 5 bases, J lost 4 bases, and 15 bases lay in between. CDR3 nucleotide sequence: TGTGCCACCAGCCGGAGCAATGGACTCGGAAACACCATATATTTT. This gives the protein CATSRSNGLGNTIYF.

This clone was counted once. This rearrangement joins TRBV28 to TRBJ2-1; TRBD2 agrees at 7 bases. V lost 3 bases to trimming and J lost 2 bases; unmatched junction nucleotides: 4. The CDR3 has 15 residues. Germline values: CDR1 MDHEN, CDR2 SYDVKM. The CDR3 nucleotides read TGTGCCAGCAGTTTTCGGGGGGTTACCTACAATGAGCAGTTCTTC. It codes for CASSFRGVTYNEQFF.

CDR3 nucleotide sequence: TGTGCCAGCACTGAGAGTCCAATAAATACTGAAGCTTTCTTT. Protein sequence: CASTESPINTEAFF. The chain links TRBV7-9 to TRBJ1-1, with unresolved D. Trimming left V 7 bases short and J 5 bases short, with 17 bases between. Per germline, CDR1 SEHNR and CDR2 FQNEAQ (reference sequence). This CDR3 contains 14 residues.

The chain combines TRBV7-6 with TRBJ1-1; 7 nucleotides match TRBD1. The length of the CDR3 is 14 residues. V shed 8 bases, J shed 4 bases, and the junction held 10 bases outside the gene matches. The germline CDR1 and CDR2 sequences are SGHVS and FNYEAQ. The CDR3 protein is CASLRDSLGTEAFF. The CDR3 bases are TGTGCCAGCCTTCGGGACAGCTTAGGCACTGAAGCTTTCTTT.

This chain joins TRBV19 and TRBJ2-6; TRBD1 agrees at 9 bases. Per the germline V gene, CDR1 is LNHDA and CDR2 is SQIVND (reference sequence). V shed 10 bases, J shed 4 bases, and the junction held 2 bases outside the gene matches. CDR3 size: 13 residues. The CDR3 nucleotides are TGTGCCATTGGACAGGGGGGGGCCAACGTCCTGACTTTC. Amino acids: CAIGQGGANVLTF.

V usage is TRBV27 and J usage is TRBJ1-4; tentatively, D is TRBD1 (5 bases). Germline V gene data show CDR1 as MNHEY and CDR2 as SMNVEV (reference sequence). Between the trimmed V and J ends, which lost 5 bases and 5 bases, there was a span of 9 bases. This CDR3 has 13 amino acids. The CDR3 loop is CASSIRQNEKLFF. As DNA, the CDR3 is TGTGCCAGCAGTATACGACAGAATGAAAAACTGTTTTTT. The full variable domain, completed using reference TRBV27 and TRBJ1-4, is EAQVTQNPRYLITVTGKKLTVTCSQNMNHEYMSWYRQDPGLGLRQIYYSMNVEVTDKGDVPEGYKVSRKEKRNFPLILESPSPNQTSLYFCASSIRQNEKLFFGSGTQLSVL.

The chain couples TRBV5-1 to TRBJ1-6, with 7 nucleotides matching TRBD1. This CDR3 has 19 residues. V was clipped by 2 bases and J by 0 bases; unmatched bases: 11. Germline CDR1 is SGHRS and CDR2 is YFSETQ. CDR3 bases: TGCGCCAGCAGCTTACTCCCCCCGGGACAGAGCTCCTATAATTCACCCCTCCACTTT. It translates to CASSLLPPGQSSYNSPLHF.

The chain is built from TRBV19 and TRBJ2-7; 8 positions match TRBD1. The CDR3 has 15 residues. J gave up 1 base and V 7 bases, and 9 bases lay outside the gene matches. Germline V CDR1 and CDR2: LNHDA, SQIVND (reference sequence). The CDR3 spells CASTTGTGGSYEQYF. Here the CDR3 DNA reads TGTGCCAGTACTACCGGGACAGGAGGATCCTACGAGCAGTACTTC.